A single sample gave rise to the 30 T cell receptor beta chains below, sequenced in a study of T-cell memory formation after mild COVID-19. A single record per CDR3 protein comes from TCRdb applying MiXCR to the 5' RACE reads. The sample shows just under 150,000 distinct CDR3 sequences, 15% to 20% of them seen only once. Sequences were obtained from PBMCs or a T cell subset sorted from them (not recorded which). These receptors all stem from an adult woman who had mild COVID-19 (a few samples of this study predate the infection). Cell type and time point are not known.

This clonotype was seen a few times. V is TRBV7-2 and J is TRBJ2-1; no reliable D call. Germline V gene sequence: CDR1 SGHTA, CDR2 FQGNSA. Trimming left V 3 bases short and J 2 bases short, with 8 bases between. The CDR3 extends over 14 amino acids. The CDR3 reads CASSLTRAYNEQFF. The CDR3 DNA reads TGTGCCAGCAGCTTGACCCGGGCCTACAATGAGCAGTTCTTC.

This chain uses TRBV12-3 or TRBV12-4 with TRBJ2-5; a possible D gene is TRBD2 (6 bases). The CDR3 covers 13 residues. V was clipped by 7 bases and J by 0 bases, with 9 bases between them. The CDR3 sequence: CASNAGYQETQYF. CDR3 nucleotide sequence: TGTGCCAGCAATGCGGGATACCAAGAGACCCAGTACTTC.

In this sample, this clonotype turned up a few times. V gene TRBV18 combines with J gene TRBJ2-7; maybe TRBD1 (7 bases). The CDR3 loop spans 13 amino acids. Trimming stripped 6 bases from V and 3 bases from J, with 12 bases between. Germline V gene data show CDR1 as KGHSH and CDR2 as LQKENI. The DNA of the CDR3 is TGTGCCAGCTCGGCGGGACAGCTCTACGAGCAGTACTTC. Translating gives CASSAGQLYEQYF.

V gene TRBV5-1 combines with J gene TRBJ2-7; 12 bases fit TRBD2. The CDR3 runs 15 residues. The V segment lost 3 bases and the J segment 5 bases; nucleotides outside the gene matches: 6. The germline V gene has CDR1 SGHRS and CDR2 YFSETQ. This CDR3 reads CASSWLAGGNDEQYF. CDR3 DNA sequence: TGCGCCAGCAGCTGGCTAGCGGGGGGGAACGACGAGCAGTACTTC.

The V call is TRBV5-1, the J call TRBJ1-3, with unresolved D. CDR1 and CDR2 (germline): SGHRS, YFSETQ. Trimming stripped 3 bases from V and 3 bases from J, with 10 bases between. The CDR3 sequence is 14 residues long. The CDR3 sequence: CASSSTASGNTIYF. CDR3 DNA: TGCGCCAGCAGCTCCACAGCTAGTGGAAACACCATATATTTT.

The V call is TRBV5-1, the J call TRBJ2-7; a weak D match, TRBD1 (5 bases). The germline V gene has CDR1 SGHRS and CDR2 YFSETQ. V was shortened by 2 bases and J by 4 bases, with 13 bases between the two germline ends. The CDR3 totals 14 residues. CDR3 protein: CASSLGGAAYEQYF. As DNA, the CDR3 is TGCGCCAGCAGCTTAGGTGGGGCCGCTTACGAGCAGTACTTC.

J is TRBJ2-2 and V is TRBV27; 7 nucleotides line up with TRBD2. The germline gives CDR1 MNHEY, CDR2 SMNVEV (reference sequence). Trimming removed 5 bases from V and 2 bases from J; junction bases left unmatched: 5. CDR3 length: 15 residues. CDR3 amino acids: CASSGGSLNTGELFF. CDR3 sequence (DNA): TGTGCCAGCAGTGGCGGGAGTTTAAACACCGGGGAGCTGTTTTTT.

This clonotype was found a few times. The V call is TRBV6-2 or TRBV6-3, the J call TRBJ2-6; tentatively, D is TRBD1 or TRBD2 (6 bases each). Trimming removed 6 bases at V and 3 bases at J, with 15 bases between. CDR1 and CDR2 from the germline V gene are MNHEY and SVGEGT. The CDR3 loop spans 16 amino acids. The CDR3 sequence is CASSAWGADGANVLTF. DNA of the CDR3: TGTGCCAGCAGCGCCTGGGGGGCAGATGGGGCCAACGTCCTGACTTTC.

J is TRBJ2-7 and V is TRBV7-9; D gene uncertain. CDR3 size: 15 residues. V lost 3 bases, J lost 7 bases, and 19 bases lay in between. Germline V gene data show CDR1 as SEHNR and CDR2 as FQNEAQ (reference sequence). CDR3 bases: TGTGCCAGCAGCTTGGGCAGTTGGAAACTACGAGAGCAGTACTTC. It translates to CASSLGSWKLREQYF.

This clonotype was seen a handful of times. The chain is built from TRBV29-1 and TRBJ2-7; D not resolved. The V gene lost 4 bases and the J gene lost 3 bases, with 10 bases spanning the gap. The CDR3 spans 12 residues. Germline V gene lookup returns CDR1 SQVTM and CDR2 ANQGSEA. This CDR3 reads CSVARNDYEQYF. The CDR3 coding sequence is TGCAGCGTTGCTAGAAATGACTACGAGCAGTACTTC.

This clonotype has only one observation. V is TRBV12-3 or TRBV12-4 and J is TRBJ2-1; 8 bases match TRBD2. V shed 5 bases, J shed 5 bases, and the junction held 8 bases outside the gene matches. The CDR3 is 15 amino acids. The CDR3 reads CASSPGTRTNNEQFF. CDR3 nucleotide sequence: TGTGCCAGCAGTCCCGGGACTAGGACTAACAATGAGCAGTTCTTC.

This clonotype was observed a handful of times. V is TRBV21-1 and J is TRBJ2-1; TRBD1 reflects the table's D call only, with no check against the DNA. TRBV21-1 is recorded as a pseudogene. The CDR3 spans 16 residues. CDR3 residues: CASSKGRGEIYNEQFF. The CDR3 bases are TGTGCCAGCAGCAAAGGAAGGGGGGAAATCTACAATGAGCAGTTCTTC.

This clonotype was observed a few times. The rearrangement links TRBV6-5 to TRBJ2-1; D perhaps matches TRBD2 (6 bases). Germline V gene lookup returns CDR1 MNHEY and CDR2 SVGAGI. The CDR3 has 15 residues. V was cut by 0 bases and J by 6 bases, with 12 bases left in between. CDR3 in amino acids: CASSYSVGRTNEQFF. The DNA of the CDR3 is TGTGCCAGCAGTTACTCGGTCGGGAGAACCAATGAGCAGTTCTTC.

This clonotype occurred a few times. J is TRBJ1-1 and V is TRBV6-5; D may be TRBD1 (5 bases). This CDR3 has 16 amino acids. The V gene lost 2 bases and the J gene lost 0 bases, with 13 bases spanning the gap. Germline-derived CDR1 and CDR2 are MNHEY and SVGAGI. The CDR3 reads CASSYTPGTLNTEAFF. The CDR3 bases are TGTGCCAGCAGTTACACGCCCGGGACGCTGAACACTGAAGCTTTCTTT.

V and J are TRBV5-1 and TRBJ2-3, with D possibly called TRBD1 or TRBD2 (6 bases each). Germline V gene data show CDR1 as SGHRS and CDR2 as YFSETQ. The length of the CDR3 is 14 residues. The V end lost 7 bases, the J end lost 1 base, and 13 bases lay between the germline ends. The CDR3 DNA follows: TGCGCCAGCCGGGCGGAGGGGGGCACAGATACGCAGTATTTT. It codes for CASRAEGGTDTQYF.

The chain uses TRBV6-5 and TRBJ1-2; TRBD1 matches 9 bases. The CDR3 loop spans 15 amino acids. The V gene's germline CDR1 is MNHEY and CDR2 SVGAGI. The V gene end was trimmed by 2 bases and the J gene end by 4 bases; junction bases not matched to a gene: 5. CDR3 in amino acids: CASSYGGQGFYGYTF. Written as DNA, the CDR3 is TGTGCCAGCAGTTACGGTGGACAGGGGTTCTATGGCTACACCTTC.

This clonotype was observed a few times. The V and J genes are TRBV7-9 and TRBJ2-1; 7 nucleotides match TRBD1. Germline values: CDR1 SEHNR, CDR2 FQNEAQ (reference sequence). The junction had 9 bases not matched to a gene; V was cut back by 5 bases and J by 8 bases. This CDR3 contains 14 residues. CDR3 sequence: CASSPGQRLDEQFF. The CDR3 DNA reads TGTGCCAGCAGCCCGGGACAGCGCTTGGATGAGCAGTTCTTC.

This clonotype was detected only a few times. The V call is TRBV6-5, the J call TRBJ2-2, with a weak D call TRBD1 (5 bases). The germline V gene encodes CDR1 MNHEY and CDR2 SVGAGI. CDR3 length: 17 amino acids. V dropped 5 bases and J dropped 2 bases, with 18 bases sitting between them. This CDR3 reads CASSLSSVQGNTGELFF. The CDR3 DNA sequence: TGTGCCAGCAGTCTAAGTTCGGTGCAGGGTAACACCGGGGAGCTGTTTTTT.

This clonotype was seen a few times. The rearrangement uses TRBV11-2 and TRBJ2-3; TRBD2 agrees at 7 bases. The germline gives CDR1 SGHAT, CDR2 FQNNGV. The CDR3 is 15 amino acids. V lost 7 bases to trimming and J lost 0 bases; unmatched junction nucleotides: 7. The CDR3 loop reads CASTPLAASTDTQYF. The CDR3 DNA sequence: TGTGCCAGCACCCCCCTAGCGGCTAGCACAGATACGCAGTATTTT.

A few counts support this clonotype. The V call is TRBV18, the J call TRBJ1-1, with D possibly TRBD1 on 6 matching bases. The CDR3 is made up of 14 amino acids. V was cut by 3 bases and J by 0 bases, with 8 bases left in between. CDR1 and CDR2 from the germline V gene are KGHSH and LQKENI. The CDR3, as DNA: TGTGCCAGCTCACCCGGGGGCTTGAACACTGAAGCTTTCTTT. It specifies CASSPGGLNTEAFF.

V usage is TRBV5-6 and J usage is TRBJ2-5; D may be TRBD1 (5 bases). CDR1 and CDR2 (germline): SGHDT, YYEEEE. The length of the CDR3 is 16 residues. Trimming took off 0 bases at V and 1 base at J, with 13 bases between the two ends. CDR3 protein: CASSLAPTAPQETQYF. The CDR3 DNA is TGTGCCAGCAGCTTGGCCCCGACAGCACCCCAAGAGACCCAGTACTTC.

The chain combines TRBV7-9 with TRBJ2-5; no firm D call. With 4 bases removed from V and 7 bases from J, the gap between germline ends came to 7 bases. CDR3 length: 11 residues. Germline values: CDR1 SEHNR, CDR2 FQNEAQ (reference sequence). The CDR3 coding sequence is TGTGCCAGCAGCTCCTCGGGGACCCAGTACTTC. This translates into CASSSSGTQYF.

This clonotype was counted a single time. This chain's CDR3 is CATLRDSSTDTQYF. CDR3 in DNA: TGTGCCACCCTCCGGGACAGCAGCACAGATACGCAGTATTTT. This chain uses TRBV12-3 or TRBV12-4 with TRBJ2-3; 7 bases map to TRBD1. The J segment lost 0 bases and the V segment lost 10 bases, leaving 7 bases of the junction unmatched. The CDR3 totals 14 residues.

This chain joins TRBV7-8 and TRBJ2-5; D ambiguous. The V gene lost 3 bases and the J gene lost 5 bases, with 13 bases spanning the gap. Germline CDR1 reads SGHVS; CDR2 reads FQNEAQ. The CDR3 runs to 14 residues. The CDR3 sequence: CASSFEDPGETQYF. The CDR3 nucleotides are TGTGCCAGCAGCTTCGAGGACCCCGGGGAGACCCAGTACTTC.

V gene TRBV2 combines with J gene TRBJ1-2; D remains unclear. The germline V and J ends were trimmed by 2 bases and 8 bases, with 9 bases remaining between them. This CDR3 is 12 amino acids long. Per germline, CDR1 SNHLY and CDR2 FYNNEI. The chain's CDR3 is CASSEQVEGYTF. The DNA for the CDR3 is TGTGCCAGCAGTGAACAGGTGGAAGGCTACACCTTC.

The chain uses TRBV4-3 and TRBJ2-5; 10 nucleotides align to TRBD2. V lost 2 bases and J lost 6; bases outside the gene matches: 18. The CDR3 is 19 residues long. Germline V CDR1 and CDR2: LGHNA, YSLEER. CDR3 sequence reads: CASSQTWGLASGRGKTQYF. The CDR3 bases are TGCGCCAGCAGCCAAACTTGGGGGTTGGCTAGCGGGAGAGGGAAGACCCAGTACTTC.

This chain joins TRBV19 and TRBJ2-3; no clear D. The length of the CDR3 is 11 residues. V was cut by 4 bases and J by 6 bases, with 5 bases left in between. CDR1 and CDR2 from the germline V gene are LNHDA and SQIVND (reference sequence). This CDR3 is CASSRFDTQYF. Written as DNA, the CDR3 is TGTGCCAGTAGTAGATTTGATACGCAGTATTTT.

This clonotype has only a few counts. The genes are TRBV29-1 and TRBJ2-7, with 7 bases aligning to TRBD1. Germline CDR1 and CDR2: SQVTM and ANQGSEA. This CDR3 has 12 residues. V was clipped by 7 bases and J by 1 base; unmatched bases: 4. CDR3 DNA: TGCAGCGCCCTGGGACAGTCCTACGAGCAGTACTTC. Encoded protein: CSALGQSYEQYF.

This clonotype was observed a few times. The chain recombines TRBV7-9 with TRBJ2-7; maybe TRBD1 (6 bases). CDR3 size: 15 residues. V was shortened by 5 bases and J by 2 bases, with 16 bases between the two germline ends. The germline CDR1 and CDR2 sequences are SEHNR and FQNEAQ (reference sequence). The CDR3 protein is CASSRWRQDAYEQYF. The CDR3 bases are TGTGCCAGCAGCCGTTGGAGACAGGACGCCTACGAGCAGTACTTC.

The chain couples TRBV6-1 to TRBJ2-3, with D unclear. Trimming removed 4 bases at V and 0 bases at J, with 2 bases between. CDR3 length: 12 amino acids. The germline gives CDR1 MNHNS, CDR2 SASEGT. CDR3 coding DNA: TGTGCCAGCAGTGTTAGCACAGATACGCAGTATTTT. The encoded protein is CASSVSTDTQYF.